This T cell receptor beta chain was identified in a study of T cell responses to AZD1222 COVID-19 vaccine. The CDR3 runs to 15 residues. The germline V gene encodes CDR1 MNHEY and CDR2 SMNVEV (reference sequence). The J segment lost 0 bases and the V segment lost 5 bases, leaving 4 bases of the junction unmatched. On this clone itself: What it binds is unknown.

Study results and limitations: At 160-218 and 743-854, vaccine-associated CD4 TCRs were dominant, and they spanned spike. Spike-specific TCRs gained breadth and depth after people received two AZD1222 doses.

Some clones are missing from TCRdb's copy, which holds only in-frame ones; the method was immunoSEQ multiplex PCR. The sample has 150,000 to 200,000 clones, 85% to 90% seen once. V and J are TRBV27 and TRBJ1-5, with 7 positions matching TRBD1. Sequenced here: peripheral blood, sampled on day 0 of AZD1222 vaccination. The source is an adult in good health. CDR3 amino acids: CASSPGGYSNQPQHF. Here the CDR3 DNA reads TGTGCCAGCAGTCCAGGGGGGTATAGCAATCAGCCCCAGCATTTT.